The source of this TCR beta chain is a study of blood T cell repertoires in COVID-19. Assay used: immunoSEQ multiplex PCR; TCRdb lists only in-frame clones, some missing. The profile covers under 500,000 clones, with roughly nine tenths appearing a single time and roughly 1.1% taken by the ten largest. The CDR3 extends over 16 amino acids. The V segment lost 5 bases and the J segment 1 base; nucleotides outside the gene matches: 9. Germline V gene sequence: CDR1 SEHNR, CDR2 FQNEAQ (reference sequence). This sequence was found in a man aged 30 to 45 who had recovered from COVID-19. Sequencing was performed on PBMCs or T cells enriched from blood (not recorded which). The genes are TRBV7-9 and TRBJ2-3; 7 bases line up with TRBD1. The CDR3: CASSNTRTGRTDTQYF. CDR3 nucleotide sequence: TGTGCCAGCAGCAACACCCGGACAGGCCGCACAGATACGCAGTATTTT.